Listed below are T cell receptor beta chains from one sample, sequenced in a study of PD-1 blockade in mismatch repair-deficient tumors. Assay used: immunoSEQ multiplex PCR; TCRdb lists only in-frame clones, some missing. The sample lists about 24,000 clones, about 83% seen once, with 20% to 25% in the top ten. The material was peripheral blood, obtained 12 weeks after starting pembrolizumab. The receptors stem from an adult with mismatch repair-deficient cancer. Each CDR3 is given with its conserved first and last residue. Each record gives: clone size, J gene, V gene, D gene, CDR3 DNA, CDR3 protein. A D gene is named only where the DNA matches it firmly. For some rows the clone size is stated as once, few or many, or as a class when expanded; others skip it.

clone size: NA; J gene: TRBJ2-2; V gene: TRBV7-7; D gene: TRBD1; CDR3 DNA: TGTGCTAGCAGCCGACAGGGGTCCGGGGAGCTGTTTTTT; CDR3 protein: CASSRQGSGELFF
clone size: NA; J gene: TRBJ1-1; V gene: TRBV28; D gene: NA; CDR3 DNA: TGTGCCAGCAGTTTATCCTGGGGCACTGAAGCTTTCTTT; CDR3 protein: CASSLSWGTEAFF
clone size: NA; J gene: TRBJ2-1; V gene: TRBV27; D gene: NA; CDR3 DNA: TGTGCCAGCAGTTTGGGGATCGACCCCTACAATGAGCAGTTCTTC; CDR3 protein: CASSLGIDPYNEQFF
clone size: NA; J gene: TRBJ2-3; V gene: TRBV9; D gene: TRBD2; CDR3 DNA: TGTGCCAGCAGCGTAGAAGGACTAGCGGGAGGGCGAACAGATACGCAGTATTTT; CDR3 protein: CASSVEGLAGGRTDTQYF
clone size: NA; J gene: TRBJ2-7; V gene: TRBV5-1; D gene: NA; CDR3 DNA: TGCGCCAGCAGCTTGTCAGGTTTTGAGCAGTACTTC; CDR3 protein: CASSLSGFEQYF
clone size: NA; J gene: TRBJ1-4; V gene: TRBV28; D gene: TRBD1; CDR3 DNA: TGTGCCAGCAGTCCCCCGGGACAGGGAGGTGAAAAACTGTTTTTT; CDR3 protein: CASSPPGQGGEKLFF
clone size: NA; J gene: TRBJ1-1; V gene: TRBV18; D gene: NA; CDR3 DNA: TGTGCCAGCTCACCACTAAGACACACTGAAGCTTTCTTT; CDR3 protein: CASSPLRHTEAFF
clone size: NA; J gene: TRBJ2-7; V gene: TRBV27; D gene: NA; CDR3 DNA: TGTGCCAGCAGCCCTTTAGGGGAGCTCTACGAGCAGTACTTC; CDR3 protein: CASSPLGELYEQYF
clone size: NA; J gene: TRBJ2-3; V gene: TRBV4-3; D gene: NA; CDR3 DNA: TGCGCCAGCAGCCAAGAATTAGGAGGCCCGTCAGATACGCAGTATTTT; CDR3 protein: CASSQELGGPSDTQYF
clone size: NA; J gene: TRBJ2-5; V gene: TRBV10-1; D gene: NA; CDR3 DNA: TGCGCCAGCAGTGAATTTGGGGGAGAGACCCAGTACTTC; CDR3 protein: CASSEFGGETQYF
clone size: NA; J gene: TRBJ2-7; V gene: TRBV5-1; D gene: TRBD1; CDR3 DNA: TGCGCCAGCAGCTCGACAGGGCACGAGCAGTACTTC; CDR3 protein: CASSSTGHEQYF
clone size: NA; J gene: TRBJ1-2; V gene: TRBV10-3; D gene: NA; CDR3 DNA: TGTGCCATCAGACTGGAGGACAGCAGCTATGGCTACACCTTC; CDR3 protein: CAIRLEDSSYGYTF
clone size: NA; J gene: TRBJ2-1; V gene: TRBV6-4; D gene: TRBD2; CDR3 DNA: TGTGCCAGCAGTGCCGTAGCGGGGACCTACAATGAGCAGTTCTTC; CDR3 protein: CASSAVAGTYNEQFF
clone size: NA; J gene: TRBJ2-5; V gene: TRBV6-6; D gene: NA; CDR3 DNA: TGTGCCAGCAGTTACAGGGACCAAGAGACCCAGTACTTC; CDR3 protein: CASSYRDQETQYF
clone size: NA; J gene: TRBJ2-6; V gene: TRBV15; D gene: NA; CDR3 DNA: TGTGCCACCAGCAGAGATACGGGCTCTGGGGCCAACGTCCTGACTTTC; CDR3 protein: CATSRDTGSGANVLTF
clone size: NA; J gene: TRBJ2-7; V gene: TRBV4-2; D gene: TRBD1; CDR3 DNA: TGTGCCAGCAGCCAAGGGACAGGGAGCTCCTACGAGCAGTACTTC; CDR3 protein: CASSQGTGSSYEQYF
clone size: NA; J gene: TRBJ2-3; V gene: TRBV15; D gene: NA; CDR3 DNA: TGTGCCACCAGCAGAGAGCGAGGGAGCACAGATACGCAGTATTTT; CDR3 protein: CATSRERGSTDTQYF
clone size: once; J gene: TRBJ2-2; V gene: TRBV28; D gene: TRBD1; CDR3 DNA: TGTGCCAGCAGCCGGACCACAGGGGCGTACACCGGGGAGCTGTTTTTT; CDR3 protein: CASSRTTGAYTGELFF
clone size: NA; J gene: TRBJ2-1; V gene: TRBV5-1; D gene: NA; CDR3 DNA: TGCGCCAGCAGCCTACCTGAGGGTTACAATGAGCAGTTCTTC; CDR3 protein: CASSLPEGYNEQFF
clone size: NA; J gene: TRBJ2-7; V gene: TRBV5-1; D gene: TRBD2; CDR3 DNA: TGCGCCAGCAGCCAGACTAGCGGGAGTGTCTCCTCCTACGAGCAGTACTTC; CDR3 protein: CASSQTSGSVSSYEQYF
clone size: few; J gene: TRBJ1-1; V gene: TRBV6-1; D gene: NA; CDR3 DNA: TGTGCCAGCAGTGAACGGGAGAACACTGAAGCTTTCTTT; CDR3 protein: CASSERENTEAFF
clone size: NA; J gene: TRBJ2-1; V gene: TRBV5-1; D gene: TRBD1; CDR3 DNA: TGCGCCAGCAGCTCAAAAACCGGGACAGGGAGCTACAATGAGCAGTTCTTC; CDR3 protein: CASSSKTGTGSYNEQFF